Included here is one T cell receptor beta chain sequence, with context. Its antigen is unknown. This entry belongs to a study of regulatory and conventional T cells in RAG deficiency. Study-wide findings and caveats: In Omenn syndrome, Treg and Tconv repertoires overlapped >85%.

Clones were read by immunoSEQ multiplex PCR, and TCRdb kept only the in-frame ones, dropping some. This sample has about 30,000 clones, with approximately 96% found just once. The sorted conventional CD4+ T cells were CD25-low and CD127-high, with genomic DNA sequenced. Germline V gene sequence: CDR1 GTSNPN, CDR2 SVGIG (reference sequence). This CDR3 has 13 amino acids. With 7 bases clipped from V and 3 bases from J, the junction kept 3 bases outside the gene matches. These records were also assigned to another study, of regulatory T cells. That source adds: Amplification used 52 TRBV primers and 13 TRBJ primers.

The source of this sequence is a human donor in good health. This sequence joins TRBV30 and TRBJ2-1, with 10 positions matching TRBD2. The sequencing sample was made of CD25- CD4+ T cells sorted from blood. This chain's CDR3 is CASKREGYNEQFF. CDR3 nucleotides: TGTGCCTCAAAGCGGGAGGGCTACAATGAGCAGTTCTTC. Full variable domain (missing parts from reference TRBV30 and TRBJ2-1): SQTIHQWPATLVQPVGSPLSLECTVEGTSNPNLYWYRQAAGRGLQLLFYSVGIGQISSEVPQNLSASRPQDRQFILSSKKLLLSDSGFYLCASKREGYNEQFFGPGTRLTVL.